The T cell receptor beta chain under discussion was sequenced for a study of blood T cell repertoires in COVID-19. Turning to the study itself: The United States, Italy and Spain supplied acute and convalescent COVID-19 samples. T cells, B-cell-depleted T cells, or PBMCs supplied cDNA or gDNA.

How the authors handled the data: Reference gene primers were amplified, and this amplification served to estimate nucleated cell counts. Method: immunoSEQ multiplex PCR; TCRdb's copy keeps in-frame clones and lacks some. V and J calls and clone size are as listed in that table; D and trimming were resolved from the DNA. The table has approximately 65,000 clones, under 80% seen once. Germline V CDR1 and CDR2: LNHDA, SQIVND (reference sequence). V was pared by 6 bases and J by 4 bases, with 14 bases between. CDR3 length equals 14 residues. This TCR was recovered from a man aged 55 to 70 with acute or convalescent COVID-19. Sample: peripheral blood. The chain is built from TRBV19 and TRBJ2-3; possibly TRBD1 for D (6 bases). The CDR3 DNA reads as TGTGCCAGTAGCCCCGGGACAACCTCAGATACGCAGTATTTT. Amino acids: CASSPGTTSDTQYF.